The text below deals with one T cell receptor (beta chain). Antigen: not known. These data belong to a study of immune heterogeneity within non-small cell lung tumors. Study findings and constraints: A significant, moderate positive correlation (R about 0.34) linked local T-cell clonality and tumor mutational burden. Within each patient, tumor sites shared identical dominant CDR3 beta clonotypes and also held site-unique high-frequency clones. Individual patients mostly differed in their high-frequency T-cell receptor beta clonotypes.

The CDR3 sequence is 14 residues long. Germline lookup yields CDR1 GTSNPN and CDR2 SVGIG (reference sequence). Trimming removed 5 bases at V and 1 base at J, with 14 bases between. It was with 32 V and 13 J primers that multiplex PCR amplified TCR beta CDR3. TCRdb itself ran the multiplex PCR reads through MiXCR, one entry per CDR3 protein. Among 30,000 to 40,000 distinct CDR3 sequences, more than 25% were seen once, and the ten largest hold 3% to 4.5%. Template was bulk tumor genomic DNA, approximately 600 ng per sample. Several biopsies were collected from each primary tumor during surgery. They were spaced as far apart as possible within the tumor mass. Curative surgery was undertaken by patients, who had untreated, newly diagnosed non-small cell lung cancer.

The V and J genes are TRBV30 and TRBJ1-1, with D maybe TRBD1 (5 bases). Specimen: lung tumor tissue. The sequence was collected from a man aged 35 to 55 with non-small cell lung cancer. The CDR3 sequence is CAWAPLTGNTEAFF. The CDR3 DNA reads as TGTGCCTGGGCCCCCCTTACAGGGAACACTGAAGCTTTCTTT.